This T cell receptor (beta chain) was sequenced during a study of T cells in Graves' hyperthyroidism and ophthalmopathy. Study-wide findings and caveats: Most clonotypes expanded in thyroid above 0.001 were likewise present in blood.

The CDR3 regions of TCR beta were amplified from RNA transcripts. HTBI primers were the set used in a first-round RT-PCR of the TCR CDR3. TCRdb reanalysed the multiplex PCR reads using MiXCR and keeps one entry per CDR3 protein. The sample yields 350,000 to 400,000 distinct CDR3 sequences, 19% seen once. This clonotype has ten or more counts. What it recognizes is unknown. The V and J ends lost 2 bases and 3 bases respectively, with 25 bases between them. The CDR3 spans 18 residues. The germline gives CDR1 DFQATT, CDR2 SNEGSKA (reference sequence). Sequenced sample: blood. The V call is TRBV20-1, the J call TRBJ1-1, with D possibly TRBD1 on 6 matching bases. This clonotype originated in a woman under 30 with Graves' hyperthyroidism. The CDR3 spells CSARLIWTAGGDHTEAFF. The CDR3 DNA sequence: TGCAGTGCTAGACTAATTTGGACAGCCGGCGGGGACCACACTGAAGCTTTCTTT.